Given below is one T cell receptor (beta chain) in context. Its specificity is not known. The PCR made use of 60 Vbeta and 13 Jbeta primers. Assay: immunoSEQ multiplex PCR; the TCRdb copy retains only in-frame clones and omits some. The data show 120,000 to 150,000 clones, roughly 80% seen once. The length of the CDR3 is 20 residues. The ends lost 0 bases at V and 4 bases at J; junction bases unmatched: 16. The germline V gene encodes CDR1 SGHDN and CDR2 FVKESK. The sample comes from a study of cytomegalovirus exposure and HLA in healthy donors. Findings and limits, study-wide: Certain sequence variants were highly shared and formed a cluster, and this cluster was likely a sequencing artifact. In presence/absence analyses, roughly uniform sequencing depth across donors was assumed.

The rearrangement links TRBV14 to TRBJ2-3; 10 bases are shared with TRBD1. Sequences were obtained from PBMCs. This receptor was obtained from a woman in her forties or fifties in good health and CMV-seronegative. DNA for the CDR3: TGTGCCAGCAGCCAAGATCGCATTGGGTCCCGGGACAGGGGATCAGATACGCAGTATTTT. Protein sequence: CASSQDRIGSRDRGSDTQYF.